This entry concerns a single T cell receptor beta chain. Its antigen remains unknown. The data derive from a study of shared clonotypes between healthy human individuals. V lost 0 bases and J lost 4, with 10 bases in between. Germline assignment: CDR1 MGHRA and CDR2 YSYEKL. The CDR3 has 15 residues. Overall study results and limits: Investigators expected sequencing depth to affect clonotype sharing among donors.

Method: immunoSEQ multiplex PCR; TCRdb's copy keeps in-frame clones and lacks some. The sample holds about 1.1 million clones; about 80% are singletons and the top ten take roughly 0.82%. The J gene is TRBJ1-5, the V gene TRBV4-1; a possible D gene is TRBD1 (5 bases). The receptor was isolated from a man aged 18-30 years in good health. Some clones in this sample may be carry-over from other donors' samples. Sequenced input: memory CD4+ T cells from PBMCs. Subset here: CD45RA-negative fraction. The CDR3 DNA is TGCGCCAGCAGCCAAGAGGGACGCCCAAATCAGCCCCAGCATTTT. This sequence encodes CASSQEGRPNQPQHF.